A single sample is the source of the 4 T cell receptor beta chains below, sequenced in a study of cytomegalovirus exposure and HLA in healthy donors. Vbeta (60) and Jbeta (13) primers were used in the PCR. Sequenced by immunoSEQ multiplex PCR; TCRdb stores in-frame clones only, minus some. The table for this sample gives 120,000 to 150,000 clones. The sequenced sample was PBMCs. The receptors here all came from a woman younger than 30 in good health and CMV-seronegative.

The V gene is TRBV28, the J gene TRBJ2-2, with 7 bases aligning to TRBD1. Germline loops: CDR1 MDHEN, CDR2 SYDVKM. Trimming took 5 bases from V and 2 from J; bases not matched to a gene: 2. The CDR3 is made up of 14 amino acids. CDR3 sequence: CASSNRGNTGELFF. DNA of the CDR3: TGTGCCAGCAGTAACAGGGGAAACACCGGGGAGCTGTTTTTT.

The chain links TRBV5-6 to TRBJ2-3; D perhaps matches TRBD2 (6 bases). Trimming removed 7 bases at V and 4 bases at J, with 19 bases between. Per the germline V gene, CDR1 is SGHDT and CDR2 is YYEEEE. This CDR3 is built from 15 residues. CDR3 nucleotide sequence: TGTGCCAGCTCCCGAGGAGGGGTAGGAGCAGATACGCAGTATTTT. Encoded protein: CASSRGGVGADTQYF.

The rearrangement uses TRBV29-1 and TRBJ1-2; 7 nucleotides align to TRBD1. The V and J ends lost 6 bases and 8 bases, in that order; junction bases with no gene match: 12. Germline V gives CDR1 SQVTM, CDR2 ANQGSEA. The CDR3 covers 13 residues. The CDR3 DNA reads TGCAGCGTCGGTCGGACAGGCCCCGAAGGCTACACCTTC. This codes for CSVGRTGPEGYTF.

The chain recombines TRBV6-1 with TRBJ2-7; D unresolved. This CDR3 is built from 15 residues. Trimming pared 8 bases from V and 1 base from J, leaving 18 bases between. Germline CDR1 reads MNHNS; CDR2 reads SASEGT. The CDR3 spells CASSRLSKPSYEQYV. CDR3 sequence (DNA): TGTGCCAGCTCCCGACTCTCCAAACCGTCCTACGAGCAGTACGTC.